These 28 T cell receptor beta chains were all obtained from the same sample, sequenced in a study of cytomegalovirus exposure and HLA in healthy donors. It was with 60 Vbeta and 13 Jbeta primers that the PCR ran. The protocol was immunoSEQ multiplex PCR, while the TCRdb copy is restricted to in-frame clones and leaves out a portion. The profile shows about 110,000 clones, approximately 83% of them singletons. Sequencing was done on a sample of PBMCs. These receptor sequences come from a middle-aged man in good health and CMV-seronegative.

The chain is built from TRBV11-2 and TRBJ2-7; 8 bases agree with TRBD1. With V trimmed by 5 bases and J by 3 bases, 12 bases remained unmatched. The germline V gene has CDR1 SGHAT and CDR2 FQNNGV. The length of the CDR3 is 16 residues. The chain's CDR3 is CASSVRTGSGIYEQYF. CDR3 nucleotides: TGTGCCAGCAGCGTACGGACAGGGAGCGGAATCTACGAGCAGTACTTC.

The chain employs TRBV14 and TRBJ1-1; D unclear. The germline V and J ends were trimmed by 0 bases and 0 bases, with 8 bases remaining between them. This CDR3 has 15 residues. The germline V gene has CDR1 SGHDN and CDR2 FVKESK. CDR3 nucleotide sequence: TGTGCCAGCAGCCAAGATCTGTCTTTGAACACTGAAGCTTTCTTT. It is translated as CASSQDLSLNTEAFF. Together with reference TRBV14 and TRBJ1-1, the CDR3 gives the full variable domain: EAGVTQFPSHSVIEKGQTVTLRCDPISGHDNLYWYRRVMGKEIKFLLHFVKESKQDESGMPNNRFLAERTGGTYSTLKVQPAELEDSGVYFCASSQDLSLNTEAFFGQGTRLTVV.

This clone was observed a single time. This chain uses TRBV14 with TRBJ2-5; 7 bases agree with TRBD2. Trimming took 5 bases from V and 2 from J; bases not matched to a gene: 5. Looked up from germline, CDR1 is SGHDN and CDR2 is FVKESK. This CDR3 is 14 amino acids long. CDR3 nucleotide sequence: TGTGCCAGCAGCAACCGGGACTATCAAGAGACCCAGTACTTC. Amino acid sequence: CASSNRDYQETQYF.

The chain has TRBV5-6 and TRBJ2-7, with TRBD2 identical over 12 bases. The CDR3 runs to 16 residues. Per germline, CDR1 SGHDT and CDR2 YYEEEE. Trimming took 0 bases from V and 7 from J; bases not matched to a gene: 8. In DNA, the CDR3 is TGTGCCAGCAGCTTGGCCCTAGCGGGGGGGCCGGGAGAGCAGTACTTC. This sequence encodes CASSLALAGGPGEQYF. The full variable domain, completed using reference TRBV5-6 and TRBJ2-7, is DAGVTQSPTHLIKTRGQQVTLRCSPKSGHDTVSWYQQALGQGPQFIFQYYEEEERQRGNFPDRFSGHQFPNYSSELNVNALLLGDSALYLCASSLALAGGPGEQYFGPGTRLTVT.

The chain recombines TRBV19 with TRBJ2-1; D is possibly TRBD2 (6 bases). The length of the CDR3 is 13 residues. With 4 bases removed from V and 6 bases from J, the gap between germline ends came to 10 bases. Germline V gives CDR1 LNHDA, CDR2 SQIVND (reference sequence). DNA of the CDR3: TGTGCCAGTAGTACCGGCGGGGCCAATGAGCAGTTCTTC. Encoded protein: CASSTGGANEQFF.

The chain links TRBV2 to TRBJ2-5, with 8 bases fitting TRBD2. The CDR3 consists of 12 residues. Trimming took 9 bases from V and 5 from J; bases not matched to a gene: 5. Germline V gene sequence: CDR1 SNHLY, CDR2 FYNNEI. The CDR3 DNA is TGTGCCAGTGGACTAGCAGGGGAGACCCAGTACTTC. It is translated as CASGLAGETQYF.

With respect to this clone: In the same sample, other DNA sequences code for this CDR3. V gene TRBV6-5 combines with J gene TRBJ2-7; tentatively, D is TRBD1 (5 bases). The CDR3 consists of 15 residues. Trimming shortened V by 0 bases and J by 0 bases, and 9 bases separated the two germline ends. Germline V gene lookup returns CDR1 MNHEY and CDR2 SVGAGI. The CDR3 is CASSYSAGISYEQYF. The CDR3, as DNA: TGTGCCAGCAGTTACTCAGCAGGGATCTCCTACGAGCAGTACTTC.

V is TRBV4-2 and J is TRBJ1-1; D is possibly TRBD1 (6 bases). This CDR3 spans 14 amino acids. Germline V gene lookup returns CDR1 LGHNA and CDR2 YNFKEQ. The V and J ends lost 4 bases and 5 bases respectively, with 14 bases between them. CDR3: CASSPRGGQTEAFF. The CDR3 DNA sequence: TGTGCCAGCAGCCCGAGGGGGGGTCAGACTGAAGCTTTCTTT.

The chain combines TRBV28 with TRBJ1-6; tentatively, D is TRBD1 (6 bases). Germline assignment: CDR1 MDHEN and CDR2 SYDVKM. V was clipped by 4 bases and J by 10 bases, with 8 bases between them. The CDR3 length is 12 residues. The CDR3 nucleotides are TGTGCCAGCAGTTCAGGGGTCTCACCCCTCCACTTT. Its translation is CASSSGVSPLHF.

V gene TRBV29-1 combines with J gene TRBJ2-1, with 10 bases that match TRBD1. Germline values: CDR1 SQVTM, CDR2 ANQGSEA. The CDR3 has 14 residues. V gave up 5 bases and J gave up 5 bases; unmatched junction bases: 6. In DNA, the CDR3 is TGCAGCGTTACTACCGGGACAGGGGACAATGAGCAGTTCTTC. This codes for CSVTTGTGDNEQFF.

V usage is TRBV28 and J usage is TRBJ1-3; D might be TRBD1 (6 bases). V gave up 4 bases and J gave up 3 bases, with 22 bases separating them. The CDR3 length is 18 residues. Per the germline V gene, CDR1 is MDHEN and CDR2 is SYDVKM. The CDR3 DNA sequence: TGTGCCAGCAGTTCCCCCCCCCGGACAGTTCCGGGTGGAAACACCATATATTTT. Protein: CASSSPPRTVPGGNTIYF.

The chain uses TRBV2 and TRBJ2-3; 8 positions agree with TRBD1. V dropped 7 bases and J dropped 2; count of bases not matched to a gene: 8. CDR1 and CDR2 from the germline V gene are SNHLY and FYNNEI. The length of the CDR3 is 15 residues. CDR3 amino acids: CASTTDREITDTQYF. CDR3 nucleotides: TGTGCCAGCACCACGGACAGGGAAATCACAGATACGCAGTATTTT.

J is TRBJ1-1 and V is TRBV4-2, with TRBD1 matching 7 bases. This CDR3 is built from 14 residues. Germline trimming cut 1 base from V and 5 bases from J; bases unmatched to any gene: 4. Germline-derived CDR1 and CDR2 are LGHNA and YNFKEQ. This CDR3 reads CASSQGTGVTEAFF. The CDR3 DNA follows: TGTGCCAGCAGCCAAGGTACAGGGGTAACTGAAGCTTTCTTT.

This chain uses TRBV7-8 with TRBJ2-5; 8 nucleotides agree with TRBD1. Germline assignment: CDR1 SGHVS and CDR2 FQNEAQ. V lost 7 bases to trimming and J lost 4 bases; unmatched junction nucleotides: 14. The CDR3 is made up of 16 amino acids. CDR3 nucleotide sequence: TGTGCCAGCACACGGGACAGGCTCTCCGAAAGAGAGACCCAGTACTTC. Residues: CASTRDRLSERETQYF.

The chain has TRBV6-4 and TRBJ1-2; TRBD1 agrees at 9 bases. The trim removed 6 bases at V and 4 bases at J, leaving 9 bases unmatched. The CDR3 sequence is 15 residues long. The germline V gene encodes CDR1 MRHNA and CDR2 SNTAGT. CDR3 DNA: TGTGCCAGCAGCGACGGTCCGGGACAGGGCTATGGCTACACCTTC. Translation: CASSDGPGQGYGYTF.

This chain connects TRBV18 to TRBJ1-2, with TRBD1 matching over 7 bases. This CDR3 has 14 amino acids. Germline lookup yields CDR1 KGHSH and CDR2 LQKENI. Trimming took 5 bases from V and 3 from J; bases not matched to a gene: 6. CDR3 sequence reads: CASSATGADYGYTF. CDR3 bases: TGTGCCAGCTCAGCTACAGGGGCGGACTATGGCTACACCTTC. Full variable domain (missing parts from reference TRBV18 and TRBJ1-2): NAGVMQNPRHLVRRRGQEARLRCSPMKGHSHVYWYRQLPEEGLKFMVYLQKENIIDESGMPKERFSAEFPKEGPSILRIQQVVRGDSAAYFCASSATGADYGYTFGSGTRLTVV.

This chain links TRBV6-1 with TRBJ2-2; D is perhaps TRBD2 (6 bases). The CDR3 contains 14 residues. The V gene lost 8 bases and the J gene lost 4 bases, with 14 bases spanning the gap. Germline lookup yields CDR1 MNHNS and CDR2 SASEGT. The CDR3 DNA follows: TGTGCCAGCGGTCCCCTGGGGGGCACCGGGGAGCTGTTTTTT. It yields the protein CASGPLGGTGELFF.

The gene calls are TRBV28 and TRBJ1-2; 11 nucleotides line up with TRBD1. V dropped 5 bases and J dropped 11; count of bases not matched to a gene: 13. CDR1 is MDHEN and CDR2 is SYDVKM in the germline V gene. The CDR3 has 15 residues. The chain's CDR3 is CASSTPRGQGGRYTF. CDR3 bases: TGTGCCAGCAGTACTCCCCGGGGACAGGGGGGTCGGTACACCTTC.

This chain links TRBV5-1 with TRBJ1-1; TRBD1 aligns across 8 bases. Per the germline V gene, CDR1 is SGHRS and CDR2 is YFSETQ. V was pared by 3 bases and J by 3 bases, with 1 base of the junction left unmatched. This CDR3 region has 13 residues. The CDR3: CASSSTGDTEAFF. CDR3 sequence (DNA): TGCGCCAGCAGCTCGACAGGGGACACTGAAGCTTTCTTT.

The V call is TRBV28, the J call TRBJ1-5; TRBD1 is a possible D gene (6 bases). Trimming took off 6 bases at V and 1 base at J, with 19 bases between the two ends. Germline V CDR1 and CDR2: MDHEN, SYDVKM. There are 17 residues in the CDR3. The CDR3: CASSVVRGARSNQPQHF. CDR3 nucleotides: TGTGCCAGCAGCGTCGTCCGGGGGGCGCGCAGCAATCAGCCCCAGCATTTT.

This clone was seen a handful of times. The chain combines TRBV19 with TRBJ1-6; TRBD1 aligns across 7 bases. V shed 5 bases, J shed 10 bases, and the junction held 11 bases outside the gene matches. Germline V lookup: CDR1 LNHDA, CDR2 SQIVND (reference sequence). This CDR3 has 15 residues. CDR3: CASSSVDRAGSPLHF. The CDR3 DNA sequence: TGTGCCAGTAGTTCGGTCGACAGGGCCGGGTCACCCCTCCACTTT.

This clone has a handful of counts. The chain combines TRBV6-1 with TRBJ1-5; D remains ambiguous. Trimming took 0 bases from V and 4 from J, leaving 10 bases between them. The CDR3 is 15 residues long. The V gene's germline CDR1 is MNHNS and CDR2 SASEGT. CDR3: CASSEAGAANQPQHF. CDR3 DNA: TGTGCCAGCAGTGAAGCTGGAGCAGCGAATCAGCCCCAGCATTTT.

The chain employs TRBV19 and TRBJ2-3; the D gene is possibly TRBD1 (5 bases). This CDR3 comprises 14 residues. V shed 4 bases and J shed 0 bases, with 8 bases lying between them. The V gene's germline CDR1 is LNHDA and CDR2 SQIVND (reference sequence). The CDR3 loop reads CASSRQQSTDTQYF. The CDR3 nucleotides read TGTGCCAGTAGTAGACAGCAGAGCACAGATACGCAGTATTTT.

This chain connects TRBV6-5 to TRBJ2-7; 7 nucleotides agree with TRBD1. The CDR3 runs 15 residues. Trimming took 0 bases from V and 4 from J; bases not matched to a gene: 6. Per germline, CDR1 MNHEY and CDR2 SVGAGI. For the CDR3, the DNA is TGTGCCAGCAGTTACTCCCCGGGACAGATATACGAGCAGTACTTC. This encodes CASSYSPGQIYEQYF.

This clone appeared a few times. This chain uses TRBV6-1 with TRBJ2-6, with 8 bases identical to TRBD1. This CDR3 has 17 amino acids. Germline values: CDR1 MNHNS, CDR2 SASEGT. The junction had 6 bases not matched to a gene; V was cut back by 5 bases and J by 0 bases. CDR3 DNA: TGTGCCAGCAGTCAAGACAGGGGCTTCTCTGGGGCCAACGTCCTGACTTTC. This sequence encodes CASSQDRGFSGANVLTF.

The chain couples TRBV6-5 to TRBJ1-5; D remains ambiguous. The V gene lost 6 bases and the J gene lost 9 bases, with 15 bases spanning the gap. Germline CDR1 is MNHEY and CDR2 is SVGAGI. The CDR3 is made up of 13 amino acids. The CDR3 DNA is TGTGCCAGCAGCACCCATCCTTCAGGGCCCCAGCATTTT. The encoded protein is CASSTHPSGPQHF.

CDR3 DNA: TGTGCCAGCAGGAGGGTCGTGAGGGAAGCAGATACGCAGTATTTT. Translation gives CASRRVVREADTQYF. The rearrangement uses TRBV2 and TRBJ2-3; possibly TRBD2 for D (5 bases). The V gene's germline CDR1 is SNHLY and CDR2 FYNNEI. The CDR3 runs to 15 residues. V lost 6 bases to trimming and J lost 4 bases, with 17 bases between them.

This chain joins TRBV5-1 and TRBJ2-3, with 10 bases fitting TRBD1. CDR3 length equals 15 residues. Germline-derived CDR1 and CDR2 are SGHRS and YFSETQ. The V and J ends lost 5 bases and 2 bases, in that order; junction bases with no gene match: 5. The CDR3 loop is CASRRTGGFTDTQYF. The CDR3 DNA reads TGCGCCAGCAGGAGGACAGGGGGTTTCACAGATACGCAGTATTTT. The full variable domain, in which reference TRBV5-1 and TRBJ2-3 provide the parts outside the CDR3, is KAGVTQTPRYLIKTRGQQVTLSCSPISGHRSVSWYQQTPGQGLQFLFEYFSETQRNKGNFPGRFSGRQFSNSRSEMNVSTLELGDSALYLCASRRTGGFTDTQYFGPGTRLTVL.